Listed below are T cell receptor beta chains from one sample, sequenced in a study of cytomegalovirus exposure and HLA in healthy donors. Sequencing used immunoSEQ multiplex PCR; TCRdb keeps in-frame clones, though not all of them. Of more than 150,000 clones listed, around 80% are singletons. Sequenced input: PBMCs. The origin of the receptors is a man younger than 30 in good health and CMV-seronegative. Each CDR3 is given with its conserved first and last residue. Each record gives: CDR3 DNA, CDR3 protein, J gene, D gene, clone size, V gene. D genes are given only for firm matches. Rows give clone size only sometimes, using once, few, many, or a class for an expanded clone.

CDR3 DNA: TGTGCCACCAGCAGACAAAGACAGGGCTCGCGGGGTGAAAAACTGTTTTTT
CDR3 protein: CATSRQRQGSRGEKLFF
J gene: TRBJ1-4
D gene: TRBD1
clone size: .
V gene: TRBV15

CDR3 DNA: TGTGCCAGCCCCTGTAATGAGCAGTTCTTC
CDR3 protein: CASPCNEQFF
J gene: TRBJ2-1
D gene: .
clone size: few
V gene: TRBV21-1

CDR3 DNA: TGTGCCAGCAGCCAACCGACCGAGGAGAACACTGAAGCTTTCTTT
CDR3 protein: CASSQPTEENTEAFF
J gene: TRBJ1-1
D gene: .
clone size: few
V gene: TRBV4-2

CDR3 DNA: TGTGCCAGCAGCCGAGCCCCCAGCGGGAGGTCCCGTTCCTACGAGCAGTACTTC
CDR3 protein: CASSRAPSGRSRSYEQYF
J gene: TRBJ2-7
D gene: TRBD2
clone size: .
V gene: TRBV11-2

CDR3 DNA: TGTGCCAGTAGTCAACAGGGCAGGACCTTAACTGAAGCTTTCTTT
CDR3 protein: CASSQQGRTLTEAFF
J gene: TRBJ1-1
D gene: .
clone size: .
V gene: TRBV19

CDR3 DNA: TGTGCCTGGAGCGCACAGGGGCGGGAGCCCCAGCATTTT
CDR3 protein: CAWSAQGREPQHF
J gene: TRBJ1-5
D gene: TRBD1
clone size: .
V gene: TRBV30

CDR3 DNA: TGCGCCAGCCGACTAGACACGGGAAACTATGGCTACACCTTC
CDR3 protein: CASRLDTGNYGYTF
J gene: TRBJ1-2
D gene: .
clone size: once
V gene: TRBV4-3

CDR3 DNA: TGTGCCAGCAGCATCACAGGGTTCCGGACTGAAGCTTTCTTT
CDR3 protein: CASSITGFRTEAFF
J gene: TRBJ1-1
D gene: .
clone size: few
V gene: TRBV5-6

CDR3 DNA: TGTGCCTGGAGTGTAGCCGTTCCGGGACAGGGGAGCACTGAAGCTTTCTTT
CDR3 protein: CAWSVAVPGQGSTEAFF
J gene: TRBJ1-1
D gene: TRBD1
clone size: .
V gene: TRBV30

CDR3 DNA: TGTGCCAGCAGGGCATTACAGGGGGCATGGACCTTC
CDR3 protein: CASRALQGAWTF
J gene: TRBJ1-2
D gene: TRBD1
clone size: .
V gene: TRBV9

CDR3 DNA: TGTGCCAGTACCTCATTGGGGGGTGCTGAAGCTTTCTTT
CDR3 protein: CASTSLGGAEAFF
J gene: TRBJ1-1
D gene: .
clone size: .
V gene: TRBV19

CDR3 DNA: TGCGCCAGCAGCCACTACCCGGGACTAGCGGGGGACAATGAGCAGTTCTTC
CDR3 protein: CASSHYPGLAGDNEQFF
J gene: TRBJ2-1
D gene: TRBD2
clone size: .
V gene: TRBV4-1

CDR3 DNA: TGTGCCAGCAGCTTCCCCCCGACAGGGCTAGAGACCCAGTACTTC
CDR3 protein: CASSFPPTGLETQYF
J gene: TRBJ2-5
D gene: TRBD1
clone size: .
V gene: TRBV5-5

CDR3 DNA: TGTGCCAGCAGCTCCCGGACTAGCGCAGATACGCAGTATTTT
CDR3 protein: CASSSRTSADTQYF
J gene: TRBJ2-3
D gene: TRBD2
clone size: .
V gene: TRBV7-2

CDR3 DNA: TGTGCCACCAGCAGAGAGGGGCGGGGCTACGAGCAGTACTTC
CDR3 protein: CATSREGRGYEQYF
J gene: TRBJ2-7
D gene: .
clone size: .
V gene: TRBV15

CDR3 DNA: TGTGCCTGGAGTGTATCGGGGGAATACGAGCAGTACTTC
CDR3 protein: CAWSVSGEYEQYF
J gene: TRBJ2-7
D gene: .
clone size: few
V gene: TRBV30

CDR3 DNA: TGTGCCAGCAGCCGCAGGGGGCTCGCTGAAGCTTTCTTT
CDR3 protein: CASSRRGLAEAFF
J gene: TRBJ1-1
D gene: TRBD1
clone size: .
V gene: TRBV7-9

CDR3 DNA: TGTGCCAGCTCACCTACCGGGACTAGCCTCGAGCAGTACTTC
CDR3 protein: CASSPTGTSLEQYF
J gene: TRBJ2-7
D gene: TRBD2
clone size: .
V gene: TRBV18

CDR3 DNA: TGTGCCAGCGCCACAGAAACTAACACTGAAGCTTTCTTT
CDR3 protein: CASATETNTEAFF
J gene: TRBJ1-1
D gene: .
clone size: .
V gene: TRBV19

CDR3 DNA: TGTGCCAGCAGCCCCAACGGACAGGCCGGGGAGCTGTTTTTT
CDR3 protein: CASSPNGQAGELFF
J gene: TRBJ2-2
D gene: TRBD1
clone size: .
V gene: TRBV9

CDR3 DNA: TGCAGCGTTGAAGCCTTCTACCGGACAGGAGGCTACACCTTC
CDR3 protein: CSVEAFYRTGGYTF
J gene: TRBJ1-2
D gene: TRBD1
clone size: .
V gene: TRBV29-1

CDR3 DNA: TGTGCCAGCAGTCATACGGACAGCGGGAGCGTCTATGGCTACACCTTC
CDR3 protein: CASSHTDSGSVYGYTF
J gene: TRBJ1-2
D gene: .
clone size: few
V gene: TRBV7-9

CDR3 DNA: TGTGCCAGCAGTTCACCTTCACTAGCGGGAGTCGTGAAAAACATTCAGTACTTC
CDR3 protein: CASSSPSLAGVVKNIQYF
J gene: TRBJ2-4
D gene: TRBD2
clone size: once
V gene: TRBV27

CDR3 DNA: TGCAGCGTTGACGTAGACAGCCAAGAGACCCAGTACTTC
CDR3 protein: CSVDVDSQETQYF
J gene: TRBJ2-5
D gene: .
clone size: .
V gene: TRBV29-1

CDR3 DNA: TGTGCCAGCAGTGAAGCGCAAGCAGGGGGCTCCTACGAGCAGTACTTC
CDR3 protein: CASSEAQAGGSYEQYF
J gene: TRBJ2-7
D gene: TRBD1
clone size: .
V gene: TRBV6-1

CDR3 DNA: TGTGCCAGTGGAACTAGACAAGAGACCCAGTACTTC
CDR3 protein: CASGTRQETQYF
J gene: TRBJ2-5
D gene: .
clone size: .
V gene: TRBV19

CDR3 DNA: TGTGCCAGCAGCCAAGAGACCGGCGCCAGGGGGCTTGGCCCATCTCGCACAGATACGCAGTATTTT
CDR3 protein: CASSQETGARGLGPSRTDTQYF
J gene: TRBJ2-3
D gene: TRBD1
clone size: .
V gene: TRBV4-2

CDR3 DNA: TGTGCCAGCAGTAAGGGACATAGCTCCTACAATGAGCAGTTCTTC
CDR3 protein: CASSKGHSSYNEQFF
J gene: TRBJ2-1
D gene: .
clone size: .
V gene: TRBV6-1

CDR3 DNA: TGTGCCAGCAGCTTGGGTCAACTGAGCGGGGGCTACACCTTC
CDR3 protein: CASSLGQLSGGYTF
J gene: TRBJ1-2
D gene: .
clone size: .
V gene: TRBV5-6

CDR3 DNA: TGTGCCTTTGCCCGGGGAGAGGGAACGGGCTACACCTTC
CDR3 protein: CAFARGEGTGYTF
J gene: TRBJ1-2
D gene: .
clone size: .
V gene: TRBV30

CDR3 DNA: TGTGCCAGCAGCCCAGGATTACAGGGAATCTTGAACACTGAAGCTTTCTTT
CDR3 protein: CASSPGLQGILNTEAFF
J gene: TRBJ1-1
D gene: .
clone size: .
V gene: TRBV27

CDR3 DNA: TGTGCCAGCAGCCTCGCCGGACTCATGGAGTACTTC
CDR3 protein: CASSLAGLMEYF
J gene: TRBJ2-7
D gene: .
clone size: few
V gene: TRBV14

CDR3 DNA: TGTGCCAGCTCCCGAGAGGGACTAGCAGCCAACGAACAGTACTTC
CDR3 protein: CASSREGLAANEQYF
J gene: TRBJ2-7
D gene: TRBD2
clone size: .
V gene: TRBV18

CDR3 DNA: TGTGCCAGCTCACCACCGTCAGTCCCCCGAAACACCATATATTTT
CDR3 protein: CASSPPSVPRNTIYF
J gene: TRBJ1-3
D gene: .
clone size: .
V gene: TRBV18

CDR3 DNA: TGTGCTAGTGGTTTGGTACTGGCTCGGACTAGCGGTAATGAGCAGTTCTTC
CDR3 protein: CASGLVLARTSGNEQFF
J gene: TRBJ2-1
D gene: TRBD2
clone size: .
V gene: TRBV12-5

CDR3 DNA: TGTGCCAGCAGCTATTTCCAGGGCAATTCACCCCTCCACTTT
CDR3 protein: CASSYFQGNSPLHF
J gene: TRBJ1-6
D gene: .
clone size: .
V gene: TRBV7-2

CDR3 DNA: TGTGCCAGCAGCTTAGCTGGGGGCGCTGCCACCGGGGAGCTGTTTTTT
CDR3 protein: CASSLAGGAATGELFF
J gene: TRBJ2-2
D gene: .
clone size: once
V gene: TRBV7-2

CDR3 DNA: TGTGCCAGCAGCTTAGGCGTGGGGGCCAGCTCCTACAATGAGCAGTTCTTC
CDR3 protein: CASSLGVGASSYNEQFF
J gene: TRBJ2-1
D gene: .
clone size: .
V gene: TRBV7-9

CDR3 DNA: TGCGCCAGCAGCCTCTCCGCGACAGGTGTCTACGAGCAGTACTTC
CDR3 protein: CASSLSATGVYEQYF
J gene: TRBJ2-7
D gene: .
clone size: .
V gene: TRBV5-1

CDR3 DNA: TGTGCCAGCAGTTTTTCTCTGACAGGATACACAGATACGCAGTATTTT
CDR3 protein: CASSFSLTGYTDTQYF
J gene: TRBJ2-3
D gene: .
clone size: .
V gene: TRBV6-9

CDR3 DNA: TGTGCCAGCAGCCGACAGGGGAACACTGAAGCTTTCTTT
CDR3 protein: CASSRQGNTEAFF
J gene: TRBJ1-1
D gene: TRBD1
clone size: .
V gene: TRBV6-5

CDR3 DNA: TGTGCTAGTGGTTTCACAGGGAGTACTGGCTACACCTTC
CDR3 protein: CASGFTGSTGYTF
J gene: TRBJ1-2
D gene: .
clone size: .
V gene: TRBV12-5

CDR3 DNA: TGTGCCACGAGTCGTGGACAGGGGCACGGCTACACCTTC
CDR3 protein: CATSRGQGHGYTF
J gene: TRBJ1-2
D gene: TRBD1
clone size: .
V gene: TRBV27

CDR3 DNA: TGTGCCAGCAGTGAAGCGACAGACCCACTCAATCAGCCCCAGCATTTT
CDR3 protein: CASSEATDPLNQPQHF
J gene: TRBJ1-5
D gene: .
clone size: .
V gene: TRBV2

CDR3 DNA: TGTGCCAGCAGCTCCGGGACTAGCGGGGTCACAGATACGCAGTATTTT
CDR3 protein: CASSSGTSGVTDTQYF
J gene: TRBJ2-3
D gene: TRBD2
clone size: .
V gene: TRBV13

CDR3 DNA: TGTGCCAGCAGTTTATGGCGGGGGGGGATCATTCAGTACTTC
CDR3 protein: CASSLWRGGIIQYF
J gene: TRBJ2-4
D gene: TRBD2
clone size: .
V gene: TRBV27

CDR3 DNA: TGTGCCATTGCCGGCCGGGACAGGGCCTACAATGAGCAGTTCTTC
CDR3 protein: CAIAGRDRAYNEQFF
J gene: TRBJ2-1
D gene: TRBD1
clone size: .
V gene: TRBV10-3

CDR3 DNA: TGTGCCTGGATCTCGTCGGTCCCTAACTATGGCTACACCTTC
CDR3 protein: CAWISSVPNYGYTF
J gene: TRBJ1-2
D gene: .
clone size: once
V gene: TRBV30

CDR3 DNA: TGTGCCAGCAGTCATATGGACTACAGGATTCCTGGAAACACCATATATTTT
CDR3 protein: CASSHMDYRIPGNTIYF
J gene: TRBJ1-3
D gene: .
clone size: .
V gene: TRBV7-2

CDR3 DNA: TGTGCCAGCAGCCAAACGACAGGGGATGGCTATGGCTACACCTTC
CDR3 protein: CASSQTTGDGYGYTF
J gene: TRBJ1-2
D gene: TRBD1
clone size: .
V gene: TRBV14

CDR3 DNA: TGTGCCAGTAGTCCACAGGGGGCTCAGCCCCAGCATTTT
CDR3 protein: CASSPQGAQPQHF
J gene: TRBJ1-5
D gene: TRBD1
clone size: .
V gene: TRBV19

CDR3 DNA: TGTGCCAGCAGCTCTAATCTACAGGGAAACTACTACAATGAGCAGTTCTTC
CDR3 protein: CASSSNLQGNYYNEQFF
J gene: TRBJ2-1
D gene: .
clone size: .
V gene: TRBV5-4

CDR3 DNA: TGTGCCAGCAGCGTAGGTCAGCCGGGTGGTTCACCCCTCCACTTT
CDR3 protein: CASSVGQPGGSPLHF
J gene: TRBJ1-6
D gene: .
clone size: once
V gene: TRBV9

CDR3 DNA: TGTGCCAGCAGTGGGTTTGGGGGGGCCCTACAAGAGACCCAGTACTTC
CDR3 protein: CASSGFGGALQETQYF
J gene: TRBJ2-5
D gene: .
clone size: .
V gene: TRBV2

CDR3 DNA: TGTGCCAGCAGTGCCCTAGAGAACACCGGGGAGCTGTTTTTT
CDR3 protein: CASSALENTGELFF
J gene: TRBJ2-2
D gene: .
clone size: .
V gene: TRBV9

CDR3 DNA: TGTGCCAGCAGTTTGAGGGACAGAGAAGCTTTCTTT
CDR3 protein: CASSLRDREAFF
J gene: TRBJ1-1
D gene: TRBD1
clone size: .
V gene: TRBV28

CDR3 DNA: TGTGCCAGCAGCCAAGCCGAGGGCGGGAGTGATGAGCAGTTCTTC
CDR3 protein: CASSQAEGGSDEQFF
J gene: TRBJ2-1
D gene: TRBD2
clone size: .
V gene: TRBV4-2

CDR3 DNA: TGCGCCAGCAGCTCTTCAGTAACTAATGAAAAACTGTTTTTT
CDR3 protein: CASSSSVTNEKLFF
J gene: TRBJ1-4
D gene: .
clone size: .
V gene: TRBV5-1

CDR3 DNA: TGTGCCTGGAGTGTGGGCCTTAACTTAGAGACCCAGTACTTC
CDR3 protein: CAWSVGLNLETQYF
J gene: TRBJ2-5
D gene: .
clone size: .
V gene: TRBV30

CDR3 DNA: TGTGCCTGGAGTGCACGGGACAGGGGAATACTCGGGGAGCTGTTTTTT
CDR3 protein: CAWSARDRGILGELFF
J gene: TRBJ2-2
D gene: TRBD1
clone size: .
V gene: TRBV30